This T cell receptor (beta chain) was found in a study of cytomegalovirus exposure and HLA in healthy donors (dated by TCRdb to about 2017). For the wider study: An earlier analysis of under 600 of the donors reported 250 to 350 Gb of sequence data and about 100 million unique TCR beta sequences from around 200 million T cells. Donor age, sex, ethnicity and CMV serostatus were compiled alongside the repertoire data. In a later genetic analysis, genome-wide SNP genotypes for about three fifths of the roughly 670 donors were used, and that subset was treated as a discovery cohort. The number of donors typed differed by locus, with 629-630 for A, B, C, DRB1 and DQB1, 522 for DQA1, nearly 610 for DPA1, and 450 to 480 for DPB1. The study was designed to test whether signatures of past pathogen exposure could be identified by cataloging public T cell receptors. A separate validation cohort of 90 to 150 different subjects was used in addition to the roughly 620-subject first cohort. Every repertoire in the discovery cohort had been generated on one and the same sequencing platform. About 5 DR-DQ haplotypes were handled as single units for association and clustering, since linkage in the cohort was strong. Using immunosequencing, the study profiled T cell repertoires from 666 subjects and related those repertoires to cytomegalovirus serostatus. In a later analysis, previously published TCR beta repertoires from more than 500 donors were re-analyzed and high-resolution HLA genotyping was added so that TCR occurrence patterns could be studied. Class I and class II HLA loci were covered by the typing at four-digit resolution. To decide whether each TCR beta V gene segment behaved as functional or pseudogenic, an earlier analysis of 587 of the donors relied on high-throughput TCR beta sequencing. An early release that covered several hundred HLA-typed donors contained around 330 gigabases of sequencing data and 70 million to 100 million unique TCR sequences. The study combined high-throughput TCR immunosequencing, statistical association of individual TCRs with disease status, and machine learning to predict cytomegalovirus infection status. Among over 350 genotyped donors of the cohort, an average of roughly 240,000 unique TCR beta nucleotide sequences were sequenced per donor, approximately 20% of them non-productive. Rather than drawing on any new phenotypic data, the later analysis identified candidate immune exposures from TCR beta sequences and the way those sequences occurred across donors. Of the roughly 400 genotyped donors, approximately 83% fell in the genetic ancestry cluster associated with self-reported Caucasian donors.

Findings and caveats that apply to the study as a whole: Most TCR sequences were seen in very few donors, while some public TCRs were found in many individuals. In vitro tests confirmed that a few of the cytomegalovirus-associated TCR beta chains recognize cytomegalovirus antigens. Compared with equally common non-associated chains, HLA-associated TCR beta chains in a later analysis were more clonally expanded and had lower generation probabilities. Compared with the approximately 670-donor mean, donors in an Asian-associated ancestry cluster had fewer N-insertions in productive TCRs, according to a later genetic analysis. Broadly in line with IMGT annotations, most TCR beta V segments showed up in productive rearrangements about 87% or about 30% of the time in an earlier analysis of 450 to 600 of the donors. Sequencing depth was assumed to be roughly uniform across donors in the presence/absence analyses, though that assumption may not hold. In a later analysis, the rate of TCR association differed among HLA loci, with DRB1 alleles having the most associated TCRs and HLA-C alleles having the fewest. Over 15 rarely observed V segments, including chromosome 9 orphons, were excluded from the earlier analysis of several hundred of the donors because counts were too low. In both the original and validation cohorts, the classifier was reported to diagnose cytomegalovirus status with high specificity and sensitivity. According to the authors, the approach could potentially be generalized to other disease states and immunological phenotypes. Correlated functional status among segregating V segments might reflect linkage disequilibrium, but an unknown experimental factor could not be ruled out. In a later analysis, most CMV-associated TCR beta chains were found to appear HLA-restricted, with HLA associations seemingly driven largely by CMV exposure. V-gene and J-gene trimming of TCR beta chains was associated with a missense DCLRE1C variant in a later genetic analysis, and the association was replicated in an independent cohort. A further reported finding was that TCR beta sequences accurately predicted the HLA-A and HLA-B alleles for most subjects in the first cohort. The cohort was sequenced for TCR beta chains only, and without alpha or paired-chain data the features that could be detected were limited. Assigning TCR associations to individual alleles was difficult when HLA alleles, especially DR and DQ, strongly co-occurred. In the study, 150 to 200 TCR beta chains were listed as associated with cytomegalovirus. Because the 87-base-pair reads could not distinguish some IMGT-functional V segments, including TRBV6-2 and TRBV6-3, those segments were excluded. HLA typing was unavailable for some donors at each locus, so association tests used only the typed subset. The sequencing pipeline was judged likely to have produced a cluster of highly shared sequence variants as a technical artifact. Several of the top co-occurrence clusters appeared to be linked to parvovirus B19, influenza, CMV and Epstein-Barr virus, according to a later analysis. CMV serostatus was the only immune exposure information available for the cohort. Specific HLA alleles were associated with roughly 17,000 TCR beta sequences at a false discovery rate of 0.05 in a later analysis.

The cohort comprised approximately 700 healthy bone marrow donors. All cohort members were sampled while nominally healthy, although unrecorded immune exposures were likely present. The donor was CMV seronegative and was included in the group of under 450 seronegative cohort members. A peripheral blood sample was collected from each donor, and TCR beta sequencing was performed on peripheral blood mononuclear cells. The Qiagen DNeasy Blood Extraction Kit was used to extract genomic DNA from the blood cell samples. Relative to germline, V is missing 11 bases and J is missing 4 bases, with 5 bases of the junction outside any gene match. Reading from cysteine to phenylalanine, the CDR3 counts 13 amino acids. Kept here is only the CDR3 DNA, which spans 39 bases and is read in frame from base 1. As encoded in the germline V gene (reference sequence), CDR1 is SSHAT while CDR2 is FNYEAQ. The protocol used for the library was the immunoSEQ multiplex PCR assay. For the multiplex PCR, a mixture combining 60 forward primers for TCR Vbeta segments and 13 reverse primers for TCR Jbeta segments was used. Amplification of the CDR3 region of rearranged TCR beta genes was performed with a multiplex PCR assay on genomic DNA. The amplified TCR beta libraries were sequenced on the Illumina HiSeq System as 87-base-pair reads. In the source study's methods: A later analysis tallied roughly 80 million unique TCR beta chains across the approximately 670 repertoires, and approximately 9.9 million of those chains were shared by two or more donors. A nearest-neighbor algorithm error-corrected the raw reads and collapsed the reads into unique sequences, merging closely related sequences to remove PCR and sequencing errors. Alignment of CDR3 sequences to IMGT reference sequences was used to assign V, D and J gene segments. For a sequence to be retained, a match of at least six nucleotides to both a V gene segment and a J gene segment was required. A rearrangement was called productive if the CDR3 had no stop codons and remained in frame with V and J, and every other rearrangement was called non-productive. CDR3 was defined according to IMGT convention as the region running from the second conserved V-encoded cysteine to the conserved J-encoded phenylalanine. In an earlier analysis of some 550 of the donors, sequences lacking an unambiguous match to a single V gene segment were excluded. In an earlier analysis of approximately 560 of the donors, a V segment was called functional when productive rearrangements were above 56.7%, and segregating when the standard deviation between donors exceeded 5%. To diagnose cytomegalovirus status from the catalog of TCR beta chain sequences, a statistical classification framework was built. In a later analysis, V and J genes were assigned by comparing TCR nucleotide sequences against IMGT/GENE-DB human TR gene sequences. A later analysis assigned CDR3 sequences and most-parsimonious VDJ recombination scenarios with the TCRdist pipeline. In a later analysis, every TCR beta chain was defined by the combination of its CDR3 amino acid sequence and its V-gene family, and reads without a unique V-gene family were dropped. As a way to deal with suspected cross-contamination and a sequencing artifact, a later analysis dropped 450 to 600 nucleotide sequences that were highly shared and had low generation probability. In a later analysis, a clonal expansion index was calculated for each public chain from normalized within-repertoire ranks of inferred template counts. A later analysis computed generation probabilities with a VDJ recombination model fitted to out-of-frame rearrangements, and checked the results against IGoR. A later analysis scored TCR-TCR, TCR-HLA and TCR-CMV co-occurrence with hypergeometric tests, applying a repertoire-size bias correction to TCR pairs. False discovery rates were estimated in a later analysis by permuting HLA or CMV assignments 20 times. In a later analysis, co-occurring TCRs were grouped using DBSCAN, and TCRdist sequence similarity was added for clustering within HLA-allele-positive subsets. For co-occurrence clustering, repertoires with fewer than 30,000 or more than 120,000 public chains were excluded, along with roughly 5 repertoires with anomalous nucleotide sharing. TCRdb retrieved this table from immuneACCESS and kept in-frame rearrangements only. Not all clones are present; in checked studies, unresolved V genes account for under half, and no reason is known for the remainder. V and J calls and clone size are as listed in that table; D and trimming were resolved from the DNA. This sample is represented by 250,000 or so clones; over 90% of them were singletons. Of the sample, 1.7% is held by the ten largest clones.

A remark on this clone: There is no known antigen for this receptor. Per-base qualities were not stored, and no clone one base away is much larger.

The chain is made from TRBV7-7 and TRBJ2-1, and TRBD2 matches 10 of the central bases. The sample comprised PBMCs. The source is a girl aged 2-15 years in good health and CMV-seronegative. The DNA sequence follows: TGTGCCTCCGGGACTAGCGTTTACAATGAGCAGTTCTTC. It codes for CASGTSVYNEQFF.